The clone carrying this T cell receptor (beta chain) has at least ten counts. The antigen remains undetermined. CDR3 length: 15 residues. V dropped 1 base and J dropped 4; count of bases not matched to a gene: 4. Germline V CDR1 and CDR2: SGHDT, YYEEEE. The sample is drawn from a study of T cells after yellow fever vaccination. Whole-study results and caveats: Re-detected after boosting: most primary clones, 96% of CD4 and over 80% of CD8. Although most clonotypes did not, a small share appeared in both CD4 and CD8 compartments.

The TCR cDNA carried a universal primer site and UMIs from 5'RACE template switching. Using its own MiXCR run on the 5' RACE reads, TCRdb lists one record per CDR3 protein. The sample contains 200,000 to 250,000 distinct CDR3 sequences, 2.5% to 3.5% of which appear only once. The material sequenced was CD4+ T cells sorted from PBMCs, taken 10 days after the yellow fever booster vaccination. This sequence was found in a young man who received the YFV17D yellow fever vaccine. The chain is built from TRBV5-6 and TRBJ2-2; 7 nucleotides align to TRBD1. CDR3 amino acids: CASSLRGPVTGELFF. The CDR3 DNA reads as TGTGCCAGCAGCTTGAGGGGGCCCGTCACCGGGGAGCTGTTTTTT.